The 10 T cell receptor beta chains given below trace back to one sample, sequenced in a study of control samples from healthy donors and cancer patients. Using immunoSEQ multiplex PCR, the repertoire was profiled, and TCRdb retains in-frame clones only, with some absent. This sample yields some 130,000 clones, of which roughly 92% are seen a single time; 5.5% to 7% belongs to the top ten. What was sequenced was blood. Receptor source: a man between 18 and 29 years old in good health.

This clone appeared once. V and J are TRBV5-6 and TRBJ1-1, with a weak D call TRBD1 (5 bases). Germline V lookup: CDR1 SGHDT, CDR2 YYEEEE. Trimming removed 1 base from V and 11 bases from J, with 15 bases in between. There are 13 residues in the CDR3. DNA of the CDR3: TGTGCCAGCAGCTTGAGGCTCGGGGGTTTTGCTTTCTTT. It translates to CASSLRLGGFAFF.

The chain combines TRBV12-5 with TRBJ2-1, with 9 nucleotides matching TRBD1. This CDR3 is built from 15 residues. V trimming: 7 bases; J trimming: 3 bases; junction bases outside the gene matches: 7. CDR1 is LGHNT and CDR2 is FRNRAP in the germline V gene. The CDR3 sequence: CASEKDRGLYNEQFF. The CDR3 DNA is TGTGCTAGTGAAAAGGACAGGGGTCTCTACAATGAGCAGTTCTTC.

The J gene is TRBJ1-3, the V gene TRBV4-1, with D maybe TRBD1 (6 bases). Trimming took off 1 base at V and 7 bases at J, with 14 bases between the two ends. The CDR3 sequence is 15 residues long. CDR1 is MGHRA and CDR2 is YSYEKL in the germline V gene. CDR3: CASSQAQGSLNTIYF. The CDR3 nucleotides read TGCGCCAGCAGCCAAGCCCAGGGGTCTCTGAACACCATATATTTT.

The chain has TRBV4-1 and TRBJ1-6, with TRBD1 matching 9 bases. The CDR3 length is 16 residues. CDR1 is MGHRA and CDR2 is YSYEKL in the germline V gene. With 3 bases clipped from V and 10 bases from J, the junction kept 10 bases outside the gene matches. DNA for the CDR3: TGCGCCAGCAGCCAGATAGCCGGGACAGGGAAATCACCCCTCCACTTT. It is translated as CASSQIAGTGKSPLHF.

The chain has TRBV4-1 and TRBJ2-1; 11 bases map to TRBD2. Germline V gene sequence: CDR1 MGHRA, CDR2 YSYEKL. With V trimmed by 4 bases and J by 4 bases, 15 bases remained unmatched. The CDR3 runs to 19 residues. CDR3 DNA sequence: TGCGCCAGCAGCCGAGAACCCGCCCTTCTAGCGGGGGGTTACAATGAGCAGTTCTTC. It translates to CASSREPALLAGGYNEQFF.

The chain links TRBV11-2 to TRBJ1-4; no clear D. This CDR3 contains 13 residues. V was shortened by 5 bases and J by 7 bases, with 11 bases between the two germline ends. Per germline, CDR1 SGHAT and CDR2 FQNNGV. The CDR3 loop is CASSRSSGEKLFF. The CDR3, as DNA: TGTGCCAGCAGCCGGTCCTCGGGTGAAAAACTGTTTTTT.

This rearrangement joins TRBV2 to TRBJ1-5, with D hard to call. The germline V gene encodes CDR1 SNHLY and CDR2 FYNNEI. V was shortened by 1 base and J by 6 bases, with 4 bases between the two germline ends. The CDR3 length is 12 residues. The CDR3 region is CASSEGAQPQHF. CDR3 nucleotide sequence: TGTGCCAGCAGTGAAGGGGCTCAGCCCCAGCATTTT.

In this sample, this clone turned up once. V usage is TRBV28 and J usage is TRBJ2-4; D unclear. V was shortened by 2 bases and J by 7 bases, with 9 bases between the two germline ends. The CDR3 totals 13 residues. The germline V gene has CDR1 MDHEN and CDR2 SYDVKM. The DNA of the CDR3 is TGTGCCAGCAGTTTAGGAGAGCTGAACATTCAGTACTTC. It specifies CASSLGELNIQYF.

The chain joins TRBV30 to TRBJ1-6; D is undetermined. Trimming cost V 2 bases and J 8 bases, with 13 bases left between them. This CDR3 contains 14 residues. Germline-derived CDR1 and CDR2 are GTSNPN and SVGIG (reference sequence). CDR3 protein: CAWSNEQIDSPLHF. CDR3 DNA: TGTGCCTGGAGTAACGAGCAAATAGATTCACCCCTCCACTTT.

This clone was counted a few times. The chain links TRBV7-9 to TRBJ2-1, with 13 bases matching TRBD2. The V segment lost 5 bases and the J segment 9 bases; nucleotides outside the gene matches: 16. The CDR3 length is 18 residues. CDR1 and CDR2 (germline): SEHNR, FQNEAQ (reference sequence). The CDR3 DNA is TGTGCCAGCAGCCAAAGGCCCACTAGCGGGGGGGCGCATGCTGAGCAGTTCTTC. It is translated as CASSQRPTSGGAHAEQFF.